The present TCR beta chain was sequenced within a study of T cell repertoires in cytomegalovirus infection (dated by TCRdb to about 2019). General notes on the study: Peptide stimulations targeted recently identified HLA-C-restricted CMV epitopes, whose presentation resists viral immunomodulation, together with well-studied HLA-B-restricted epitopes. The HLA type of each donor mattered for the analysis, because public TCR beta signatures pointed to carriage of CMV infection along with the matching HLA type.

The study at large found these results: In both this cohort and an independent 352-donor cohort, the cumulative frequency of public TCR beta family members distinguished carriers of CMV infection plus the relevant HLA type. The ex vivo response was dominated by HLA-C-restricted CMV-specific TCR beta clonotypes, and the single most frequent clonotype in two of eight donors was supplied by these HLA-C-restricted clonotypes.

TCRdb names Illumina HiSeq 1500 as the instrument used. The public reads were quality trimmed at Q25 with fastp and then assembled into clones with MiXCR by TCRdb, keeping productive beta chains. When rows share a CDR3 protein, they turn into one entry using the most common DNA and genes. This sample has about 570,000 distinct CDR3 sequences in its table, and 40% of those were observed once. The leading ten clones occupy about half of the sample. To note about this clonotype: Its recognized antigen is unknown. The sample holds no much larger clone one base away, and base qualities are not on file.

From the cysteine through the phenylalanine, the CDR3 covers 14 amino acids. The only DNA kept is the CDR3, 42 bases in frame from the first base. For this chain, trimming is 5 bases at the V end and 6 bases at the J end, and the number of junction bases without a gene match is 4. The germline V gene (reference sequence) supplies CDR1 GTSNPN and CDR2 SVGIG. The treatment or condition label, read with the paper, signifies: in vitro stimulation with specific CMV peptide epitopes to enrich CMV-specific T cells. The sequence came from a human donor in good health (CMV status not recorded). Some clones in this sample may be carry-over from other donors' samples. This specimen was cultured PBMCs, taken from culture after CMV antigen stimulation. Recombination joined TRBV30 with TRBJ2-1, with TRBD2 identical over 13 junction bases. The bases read TGTGCCTGGGGGGGACTAGCGGGGTTCAATGAGCAGTTCTTC. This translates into CAWGGLAGFNEQFF.